The 2 T cell receptor beta chains presented below share a single source sample, sequenced in a study of CD8 T cells in ankylosing spondylitis listed by TCRdb under 2017. The protocol used for the library was 5' RACE. Reads for this sample came from an Illumina HiSeq 2500. The public reads were run again by TCRdb, first through fastp at Q25 and then through MiXCR, and only productive beta chains were kept. Here each entry gathers all rows of one CDR3 protein and keeps the most common genes and DNA. The sample records 310,000 or so distinct CDR3 sequences, roughly 20% of which are singletons. The biggest ten clones account for roughly 7.4% of the sample. Sequenced material: blood, either unsorted or a sorted T cell fraction (not recorded which). The receptors come from a male donor with ankylosing spondylitis or in good health (not recorded which).

This clonotype was recorded at least ten times. The genes are TRBV7-2 and TRBJ2-3; 11 bases fit TRBD2. CDR1 is SGHTA, CDR2 FQGNSA, per germline. J was trimmed by 10 bases and V by 4 bases; bases with no gene match: 10. This CDR3 comprises 15 residues. CDR3 residues: CASSSNSGRAIPQYF. The CDR3 nucleotides read TGTGCCAGCAGCTCCAATAGCGGGAGGGCCATTCCGCAGTATTTT.

The chain is built from TRBV5-1 and TRBJ2-1; 11 bases map to TRBD2. The CDR3 extends over 17 amino acids. Trimming removed 2 bases from V and 2 bases from J; junction bases left unmatched: 6. Germline V gives CDR1 SGHRS, CDR2 YFSETQ. In nucleotides, the CDR3 is TGCGCCAGCAGCTTTGGTAGCGGGGGGGCAACCTACAATGAGCAGTTCTTC. Protein product: CASSFGSGGATYNEQFF.